Listed below are T cell receptor beta chains from one sample, sequenced in a study of a mutant IDH1 vaccine in newly diagnosed glioma. For these receptors, no antigen is known. Data came from immunoSEQ multiplex PCR; TCRdb stores just in-frame clones and leaves some out. Of 50,000 to 60,000 clones detected, about four fifths appear once; the ten largest clones hold 6% to 6.5%. The material was PBMCs, obtained from a glioma patient whose treatment included an IDH1 peptide vaccine. These receptors were obtained from a man aged 40-49 years with glioma. CDR3s include the opening cysteine and the closing phenylalanine or tryptophan. The order of the fields is clone size, J gene, D gene, CDR3 length, V gene, CDR3 protein, CDR3 DNA. D genes are given only for firm matches. The size of a clone is reported for some rows only, either as once, few or many, or as a class for expanded clones.

- TRBJ2-1 TRBD2 18 TRBV7-9 CASVPTSGGAAAYNEQFF TGTGCCAGCGTCCCGACTAGCGGGGGCGCGGCCGCCTACAATGAGCAGTTCTTC
- TRBJ1-5 TRBD1 13 TRBV6-1 CASSGTGVQPQHF TGTGCCAGCAGTGGCACAGGGGTTCAGCCCCAGCATTTT
- TRBJ2-2 - 14 TRBV29-1 CSGTGTGNTGELFF TGCAGCGGTACCGGGACGGGGAACACCGGGGAGCTGTTTTTT
- TRBJ1-1 TRBD1 17 TRBV7-9 CASSFTGAGVMNTEAFF TGTGCCAGCAGCTTTACAGGGGCGGGCGTCATGAACACTGAAGCTTTCTTT
once TRBJ2-5 TRBD2 18 TRBV7-2 CASSTGLAGGPYYETQYF TGTGCCAGCAGCACGGGACTAGCGGGGGGGCCTTACTATGAGACCCAGTACTTC
- TRBJ1-1 - 14 TRBV7-8 CASSRTRSNTEAFF TGTGCCAGCAGCCGCACCCGCTCGAACACTGAAGCTTTCTTT
once TRBJ1-2 - 16 TRBV15 CATSRDRADTNYGYTF TGTGCCACCAGCAGAGATCGGGCAGACACTAACTATGGCTACACCTTC
- TRBJ1-4 - 15 TRBV6-5 CASSRRAFTGEKLFF TGTGCCAGCAGTAGACGGGCCTTTACGGGGGAAAAACTGTTTTTT
- TRBJ1-3 - 16 TRBV30 CAWRAKGSQGGNTIYF TGTGCCTGGAGGGCTAAGGGGAGCCAGGGTGGAAACACCATATATTTT
- TRBJ1-6 TRBD1 17 TRBV7-9 CASSSWTGGAGNSPLHF TGTGCCAGCAGCTCCTGGACAGGGGGCGCGGGGAATTCACCCCTCCACTTT
- TRBJ1-2 - 13 TRBV5-1 CASSLEGNYGYTF TGCGCCAGCAGCTTGGAGGGGAATTATGGCTACACCTTC
- TRBJ1-2 TRBD1 15 TRBV5-1 CASSLVTGVYYGYTF TGCGCCAGCAGCTTGGTAACAGGGGTTTACTATGGCTACACCTTC
- TRBJ2-3 TRBD2 14 TRBV30 CAWSGGWGTDTQYF TGTGCCTGGAGCGGGGGGTGGGGGACAGATACGCAGTATTTT
- TRBJ2-2 TRBD2 17 TRBV7-9 CASSLAGLNTNTGELFF TGTGCCAGCAGCTTAGCGGGACTAAATACGAACACCGGGGAGCTGTTTTTT
few TRBJ1-5 - 16 TRBV27 CASSLGAASRNQPQHF TGTGCCAGCAGCCTCGGGGCAGCGTCGCGCAATCAGCCCCAGCATTTT
- TRBJ1-4 - 14 TRBV2 CASSGNPTNEKLFF TGTGCCAGTTCGGGGAACCCAACTAATGAAAAACTGTTTTTT
- TRBJ2-7 - 14 TRBV18 CASSPGRRSYEQYF TGTGCCAGCTCACCAGGCAGGCGCTCCTACGAGCAGTACTTC
- TRBJ2-7 - 14 TRBV6-5 CASSYARGTYEQYF TGTGCCAGCAGTTACGCGAGGGGGACCTACGAGCAGTACTTC
- TRBJ2-7 - 14 TRBV2 CASSELISSYEQYF TGTGCCAGCAGTGAGCTGATTAGCTCCTACGAGCAGTACTTC
- TRBJ1-3 - 14 TRBV2 CATSSGFSGNTIYF TGTGCCACCAGTTCAGGCTTCTCTGGAAACACCATATATTTT
- TRBJ1-2 TRBD1 17 TRBV9 CASSVATRDRGASGYTF TGTGCCAGCAGCGTAGCTACTAGGGACAGGGGGGCCTCTGGCTACACCTTC
few TRBJ2-1 - 11 TRBV30 CAWSYYNEQFF TGTGCCTGGAGCTACTACAATGAGCAGTTCTTC
once TRBJ1-4 - 14 TRBV5-1 CASSFGGLDEKLFF TGCGCCAGCAGCTTCGGAGGGTTGGATGAAAAACTGTTTTTT
- TRBJ2-1 - 17 TRBV4-1 CASSQDLSGSSYNEQFF TGCGCCAGCAGCCAAGATCTATCCGGGAGCTCCTACAATGAGCAGTTCTTC
- TRBJ2-6 - 17 TRBV7-9 CASSLGLRGSGANVLTF TGTGCCAGCAGCTTAGGCCTAAGGGGATCTGGGGCCAACGTCCTGACTTTC
- TRBJ2-5 TRBD1 16 TRBV7-9 CASSALDRGSQETQYF TGTGCCAGCAGCGCCCTAGACAGGGGTTCACAAGAGACCCAGTACTTC
once TRBJ1-2 - 14 TRBV5-1 CASSSQGPPYGYTF TGCGCCAGCAGCTCGCAGGGGCCACCCTATGGCTACACCTTC
- TRBJ2-2 - 14 TRBV19 CASSLGANTGELFF TGTGCCAGTAGTTTAGGGGCGAACACCGGGGAGCTGTTTTTT
- TRBJ1-1 - 15 TRBV5-1 CASSPEPHLNTEAFF TGCGCCAGCAGCCCTGAACCCCACCTTAACACTGAAGCTTTCTTT
- TRBJ2-7 TRBD2 14 TRBV5-1 CASSSAGGNYEQYF TGCGCCAGCAGCTCGGCGGGGGGAAACTACGAGCAGTACTTC
- TRBJ1-1 TRBD1 13 TRBV2 CASRTGLNTEAFF TGTGCCAGCAGGACAGGGTTGAACACTGAAGCTTTCTTT
- TRBJ1-2 - 12 TRBV30 CAWSVSGDGYTF TGTGCCTGGAGTGTGTCAGGTGATGGCTACACCTTC
- TRBJ2-5 - 14 TRBV2 CASSEAAGRQTQYF TGTGCCAGCAGTGAAGCCGCCGGGCGGCAGACCCAGTACTTC
- TRBJ1-5 TRBD1 13 TRBV5-8 CASTIQGNQPQHF TGTGCCAGCACGATACAGGGGAATCAGCCCCAGCATTTT
- TRBJ1-1 TRBD1 16 TRBV6-5 CASSYGFGTGATEAFF TGTGCCAGCAGTTACGGTTTTGGGACAGGGGCCACTGAAGCTTTCTTT
- TRBJ2-1 TRBD1 16 TRBV11-3 CASSLEQGATYNEQFF TGTGCCAGCAGCTTAGAGCAGGGGGCGACGTACAATGAGCAGTTCTTC
- TRBJ1-1 - 13 TRBV30 CAGWWGGGTEAFF TGTGCCGGTTGGTGGGGTGGGGGCACTGAAGCTTTCTTT
few TRBJ2-6 - 15 TRBV19 CASIHAEAGANVLTF TGTGCCAGTATTCATGCGGAGGCTGGGGCCAACGTCCTGACTTTC
- TRBJ1-6 - 17 TRBV5-1 CASSLSGGSSYNSPLHF TGCGCCAGCAGCTTGAGTGGGGGGAGCTCCTATAATTCACCCCTCCACTTT
- TRBJ2-7 - 15 TRBV6-1 CASSEEPGSSYEQYF TGTGCCAGCAGTGAAGAGCCAGGGAGCTCCTACGAGCAGTACTTC
few TRBJ2-7 TRBD2 16 TRBV5-6 CASSPRTSGRHYEQYF TGTGCCAGCAGCCCACGGACTAGCGGCCGCCACTACGAGCAGTACTTC
- TRBJ1-4 - 15 TRBV6-6 CASSGRLATNEKLFF TGTGCCAGCAGTGGTAGGCTTGCAACTAATGAAAAACTGTTTTTT
once TRBJ2-1 - 15 TRBV27 CASSGGELGYNEQFF TGTGCCAGCAGTGGTGGAGAGCTGGGCTACAATGAGCAGTTCTTC
- TRBJ2-2 - 13 TRBV5-8 CASSFLLVGELFF TGTGCCAGCAGCTTCTTGTTAGTCGGGGAGCTGTTTTTT
- TRBJ1-2 TRBD1 17 TRBV9 CASSVVGTAGSNYGYTF TGTGCCAGCAGCGTAGTGGGGACAGCAGGGTCGAACTATGGCTACACCTTC
- TRBJ2-5 TRBD2 16 TRBV19 CASSFWRGGQGETQYF TGTGCCAGTAGTTTCTGGCGGGGGGGCCAGGGAGAGACCCAGTACTTC
- TRBJ1-2 - 12 TRBV2 CASSAGTYGYTF TGTGCCAGCAGTGCAGGGACTTATGGCTACACCTTC
- TRBJ2-7 - 13 TRBV14 CASSPSRSYEQYF TGTGCCAGCAGCCCCTCCCGCAGCTACGAGCAGTACTTC
- TRBJ1-2 - 15 TRBV7-9 CASSLFGGIGYGYTF TGTGCCAGCAGCTTATTCGGGGGAATTGGCTATGGCTACACCTTC
- TRBJ1-1 TRBD1 15 TRBV13 CASSLAGQGAPEAFF TGTGCCAGCAGCTTAGCGGGACAGGGGGCTCCTGAAGCTTTCTTT
- TRBJ1-5 TRBD1 17 TRBV19 CASSVTQGLLGNQPQHF TGTGCCAGTAGTGTAACACAGGGGTTACTAGGCAATCAGCCCCAGCATTTT
- TRBJ2-2 - 14 TRBV2 CASKGSTGTGELFF TGTGCCAGCAAGGGATCGACTGGGACCGGGGAGCTGTTTTTT
- TRBJ1-5 - 15 TRBV7-8 CASSLGRDSNQPQHF TGTGCCAGCAGCTTAGGCAGGGATAGCAATCAGCCCCAGCATTTT
- TRBJ1-4 TRBD1 16 TRBV4-2 CASSNGQGATNEKLFF TGTGCCAGCAGCAATGGACAGGGCGCAACTAATGAAAAACTGTTTTTT
- TRBJ1-5 - 13 TRBV6-1 CASSEGLGAPQHF TGTGCCAGCAGTGAAGGGCTAGGAGCGCCCCAGCATTTT
- TRBJ2-4 - 14 TRBV2 CASSELSQGNIQYF TGTGCCAGCAGTGAATTAAGCCAGGGCAACATTCAGTACTTC
- TRBJ1-3 - 14 TRBV29-1 CSVETGYSGNTIYF TGCAGCGTTGAAACGGGATACTCTGGAAACACCATATATTTT